Here is one TCR beta chain with its context. Its target antigen remains unknown. No base quality information exists; no much larger clone differs at one position. This entry belongs to a study of blood T cell repertoires in COVID-19 (TCRdb year 2020). With respect to the entire study: Samples covering the acute and convalescent phases of COVID-19 were provided by collaborators in the United States, Italy and Spain. Samples came from the ongoing ImmuneRACE study (first 160 participants) plus 1,254 subjects from 6 global collaborators. The sample metadata nearly always contained a de-identified subject ID, COVID-19 status, age in years and sex. The material from the prospective study consisted of cDNA or gDNA derived from T cells, B-cell-depleted T cells, or PBMCs. The dataset comprised deeply sampled blood TCRbeta repertoires from subjects exposed to, actively infected with, or recovered from COVID-19. Where available, HLA class I and class II types were taken from metadata supplied by the sample provider and were not determined by assay-based typing. The repertoires were released in a freely available public database meant as a resource for research on the immune response to SARS-CoV-2.

The collaborating institutions used their own protocols to collect whole blood in K2EDTA tubes. For TCRbeta analysis, collaborators shipped samples in one of three forms: frozen whole blood, isolated PBMCs, or DNA extracted from either of those sample types. The study at large found these results: Clinical and demographic metadata were provided uncurated, with the amount varying by source and participant.

TCRbeta CDR3 regions were amplified from genomic DNA by means of the immunoSEQ Assay, a bias-controlled multiplex PCR. Processing in the source paper ran as follows. Nucleated cell counts per sample were estimated from amplification of reference gene primers within the assay. To quantify the absolute abundance of each unique TCRbeta CDR3 rearrangement, sequence reads were collapsed and filtered. For each sample, productive Simpson clonality was calculated by taking the square root of Simpson's diversity index across productive rearrangements. Entries here come from immuneACCESS through TCRdb and include only in-frame sequences with V and J called. Some clones fail to appear in such tables; in the studies checked, an unresolved V gene covers under half of the shortfall, and the cause of the remainder is unknown. Clone size and V and J calls were adopted from that table, with D and trimming inferred from the DNA. For this sample there are about 150,000 clones; nearly 80% appear just once. The ten largest clones take up roughly 1.7% of the sample.

What was sequenced was peripheral blood. The clonotype was recovered from an elderly man with acute or convalescent COVID-19.

The CDR3 reads CASSYGLAGTTDTQYF. In nucleotide form, the sequence is TGTGCCAGCAGTTACGGACTAGCGGGCACCACAGATACGCAGTATTTT. The rearranged chain carries TRBV6-5 and TRBJ2-3, with 11 bases in between that match TRBD2. Trimming removed 2 bases from V and 2 bases from J; the gene matches leave 3 bases unexplained. For CDR1 and CDR2, the germline V gene lists MNHEY and SVGAGI. Taken from cysteine to phenylalanine, the CDR3 has 16 residues. Here the CDR3 DNA is all that survives: 48 bases in frame from base 1.